Sequencing of this TCR beta chain was carried out in a study of blood T cell repertoires in COVID-19. Some clones are missing from TCRdb's copy, which holds only in-frame ones; the method was immunoSEQ multiplex PCR. The sample has some 220,000 clones; around 87% are singletons. Enrolled through a virtual design, the participants were between about 18 and 89 years of age and came from about two dozen US areas. Germline V gene sequence: CDR1 MNHEY, CDR2 SMNVEV (reference sequence). With V trimmed by 5 bases and J by 2 bases, 7 bases remained unmatched. There are 15 residues in the CDR3. The clonotype comes from a woman aged 18-29 years in a cohort exposed to, infected with or recovered from COVID-19 (not recorded which). What was sequenced was PBMCs or T cells enriched from blood (not recorded which). This sequence joins TRBV27 and TRBJ2-7; 9 bases agree with TRBD2. CDR3 sequence (DNA): TGTGCCAGCAGTCTAAGCGGGGGGCTAGCCTACGAGCAGTACTTC. Encoded protein: CASSLSGGLAYEQYF.